Listed below are T cell receptor beta chains from one sample, sequenced in a study of blood T cells in healthy people across ages. MiXCR, applied by TCRdb to the 5' RACE reads, yields one record per CDR3 protein. The profile shows some 790,000 distinct CDR3 sequences, under 30% of them singletons. The source material was blood. Source of these receptors: a woman over 75 in good health. The CDR3 runs from the conserved cysteine through the conserved F or W. Each record gives: J gene, clone size, D gene, V gene, CDR3 DNA, CDR3 protein. The D gene is left open where the match is weak. Not every row has a clone size; where given, it reads once, few, many or a size class.

TRBJ2-7 many . TRBV20-1 TGCAGTGCTAGCACCTCTGCCTACGAGCAGTACTTC CSASTSAYEQYF
TRBJ1-5 many . TRBV7-2 TGTGCCAGCAGCTTAAGTTATCAGCCCCAGCATTTT CASSLSYQPQHF
TRBJ2-7 many . TRBV13 TGTGCCAGCAGCCCAGGCCCGCAGGGGCGCTACGAGCAGTACTTC CASSPGPQGRYEQYF
TRBJ1-1 . . TRBV7-2 TGTGCCAGCAGCACCCGTCAGGGCACTGAAGCTTTCTTT CASSTRQGTEAFF
TRBJ2-5 few TRBD2 TRBV20-1 TGCAGTGCTAGAGCCCTAGCGGGGGGGTTACACCAAGAGACCCAGTACTTC CSARALAGGLHQETQYF
TRBJ2-7 many . TRBV6-2/TRBV6-3 TGTGCCAGCAGTTACTCAGAGGGAAATGCCGAGCAGTACTTC CASSYSEGNAEQYF
TRBJ2-1 many . TRBV24-1 TGTGCCACCAGTGCCCCCGGAGGGTGGGGATCCTACAATGAGCAGTTCTTC CATSAPGGWGSYNEQFF
TRBJ1-1 few . TRBV18 TGTGCCAGCTCACCACCTGGCGGGCTGGTGAACACTGAAGCTTTCTTT CASSPPGGLVNTEAFF
TRBJ2-4 . . TRBV18 TGTGCCAGCTCACCACCGGGCATCAGGGAAAACATTCAGTACTTC CASSPPGIRENIQYF
TRBJ2-1 many TRBD1 TRBV6-2/TRBV6-3 TGTGCCAGCAGTTACTCTACAGGGGTCTATGAGCAGTTCTTC CASSYSTGVYEQFF
TRBJ2-3 many . TRBV20-1 TGCAGTGCTTTCTCTTCTAGGTTTCTAAGCACAGATACGCAGTATTTT CSAFSSRFLSTDTQYF
TRBJ2-5 few TRBD1 TRBV3-1 TGTGCCAGCAGCGGGACAGGGAATCGGGAGACCCAGTACTTC CASSGTGNRETQYF
TRBJ2-5 . . TRBV15 TGTGCCACCCTTGGCGGAGCCGGTTATGGGCAGTACTTC CATLGGAGYGQYF
TRBJ2-2 . . TRBV3-1 TGTGCCAGCAGCCCTTTCCACGGGGTACGGAACACCGGGGAGCTGTTTTTT CASSPFHGVRNTGELFF
TRBJ2-5 . TRBD2 TRBV11-2 TGTGCCAGCAGGCGTCTTGGCGGGGGGGAGACCCAGTACTTC CASRRLGGGETQYF
TRBJ2-5 once . TRBV25-1 TGTGCCAGCAGTGAGTTCCAGGGCGGCTACCAAGAGACCCAGTACTTC CASSEFQGGYQETQYF
TRBJ2-3 many . TRBV20-1 TGCAGTGCTAGAGGCACTCTTAAACTTTCTAGCACAGATACGCAGTATTTT CSARGTLKLSSTDTQYF
TRBJ1-4 . TRBD1 TRBV20-1 TGCAGTGCTACAAGGACAGGGGATGAAAAACTGTTTTTT CSATRTGDEKLFF
TRBJ2-3 few . TRBV3-1 TGTGCCAGCAGCCAAGTTTCGGGGCGGGGCACAGATACGCAGTATTTT CASSQVSGRGTDTQYF
TRBJ1-4 . . TRBV7-8 TGTGCCAGCAGCCTGGCAGGGGCTAATGAAAAACGGTTTTTT CASSLAGANEKRFF
TRBJ2-7 . . TRBV7-2 TGTGCCAGCAGCCAGGACATAAACTACGAGCAGTACTTC CASSQDINYEQYF
TRBJ1-6 . TRBD1 TRBV2 TGTGCCAGCAACCCGGGACAGTCTAATTCACCCCTCCACTTT CASNPGQSNSPLHF
TRBJ2-5 many . TRBV4-1 TGCGCCAGCAGCCAAGACAGCACCCAAGAGACCCAGTACTTC CASSQDSTQETQYF
TRBJ1-2 . . TRBV5-1 TGCGCCAGCAGCTCTATTTATCCAGATAACTATGGCTACACCTTC CASSSIYPDNYGYTF
TRBJ1-2 few TRBD1 TRBV5-5 TGTGCCAGCAGCACCCAGGGACAGGTTAACTATGGCTACACCTTC CASSTQGQVNYGYTF
TRBJ2-2 . . TRBV10-3 TGTGCCACCGGGGGACTGGAGACCGGGGAGCTGTTTTTT CATGGLETGELFF
TRBJ1-3 . . TRBV5-1 TGCGCCAGCTCAACGGCCTCTGGAAACACCATATATTTT CASSTASGNTIYF
TRBJ2-4 few . TRBV5-5 TGTGCCAGCAGCCCTAGTGGGGTCCTAGCCAAAAACATTCAGTACTTC CASSPSGVLAKNIQYF
TRBJ1-6 . . TRBV12-3/TRBV12-4 TGTGCCAGCACAGCCAACCCAGGGAATAATTCACCCCTCCACTTT CASTANPGNNSPLHF
TRBJ2-5 few . TRBV19 TGTGCCAGTAGCACGAGGAGAGGGCAGACCCAGTACTTC CASSTRRGQTQYF
TRBJ2-4 . . TRBV14 TGTGCCAGCAGCCCGCTCGGACGGACGTTCAATGAGCAGTACTTC CASSPLGRTFNEQYF
TRBJ1-1 . . TRBV9 TGTGCCAGCAGCGTAGACGGGTTTGAGACTGAAGCTTTCTTT CASSVDGFETEAFF
TRBJ2-5 . TRBD2 TRBV7-9 TGTGCCAGCAGCTTCCTACAAAAGACTAGCGGGAAAGAGACCCAGTACTTC CASSFLQKTSGKETQYF
TRBJ2-1 few TRBD2 TRBV3-1 TGTGCCAGCAGCCCAGGGACTAGCGGGCCCGCCTACAATGAGCAGTTCTTC CASSPGTSGPAYNEQFF
TRBJ2-5 many . TRBV6-6 TGTGCCAGCGGCAAGGTCCAAGAGACCCAGTACTTC CASGKVQETQYF
TRBJ2-7 many . TRBV25-1 TGTGCCAGCAGTGAATACCGGGACAGCCCCGGGAGGGACGAGCAGTACTTC CASSEYRDSPGRDEQYF
TRBJ1-1 few . TRBV28 TGTGCCAGCAGTTTAAACCCTAAGAATGAAGCTTTCTTT CASSLNPKNEAFF
TRBJ2-5 many . TRBV29-1 TGCAGCGTTAAGGCTCGAGGGCCAGAGACCCAGTACTTC CSVKARGPETQYF
TRBJ1-3 . . TRBV12-3/TRBV12-4 TGTGCCAGCAGCCCATCCCGGGGGGCGGGCGGAAACACCATATATTTT CASSPSRGAGGNTIYF
TRBJ2-1 many TRBD2 TRBV15 TGTGCCACCAGCAGACCTACGACTAGCGGGGGAACCTACAATGAGCAGTTCTTC CATSRPTTSGGTYNEQFF
TRBJ1-6 . . TRBV6-2/TRBV6-3 TGTGCCAGCTCCAGAGGGCTTTATAATTCATCCCTCCACTTT CASSRGLYNSSLHF
TRBJ1-1 few TRBD1 TRBV14 TGTGCCAGCAGCTCTCGACAGGGGGCTTCGACTGAAGCTTTCTTT CASSSRQGASTEAFF
TRBJ2-1 many TRBD2 TRBV20-1 TGCAGTGCAGGGACTAGCGGGGGCTTCTCCTACAATGAGCAGTTCTTC CSAGTSGGFSYNEQFF
TRBJ1-2 many TRBD1 TRBV7-9 TGTGCCAGCAGCTTAGATGACAGGGCCGGCTACACCTTC CASSLDDRAGYTF
TRBJ2-1 . TRBD1 TRBV7-9 TGTGCCAGCAGCTTGAGGGACAGAAATTCCAATGAGCAGTTCTTC CASSLRDRNSNEQFF
TRBJ1-1 . . TRBV4-3 TGCGCCAGCAGCCAAGAGGAGGGGGTGAACACTGAAGCTTTCTTT CASSQEEGVNTEAFF
TRBJ2-5 many . TRBV7-9 TGTGCCAGCATCAAAGGGGAATACGAGACCCAGTACTTC CASIKGEYETQYF
TRBJ1-4 . TRBD1 TRBV7-9 TGTGCCAGCAGGACTCAGGGGGCACGACCTGAAAAACTGTTTTTT CASRTQGARPEKLFF